The rows below give T cell receptor beta chains drawn from one sample of a study of blood T cell repertoires in COVID-19. Generated by immunoSEQ multiplex PCR, the TCRdb table keeps only in-frame clones and is missing some. Of about 87,000 clones in the sample, 70% to 90% were seen once. The source material was peripheral blood. These receptors came from a woman over 75 with COVID-19, enrolled during active disease. The CDR3 runs from the conserved cysteine through the conserved F or W. The D gene is left open where the match is weak. Size is omitted from some rows. Given values are once, few, many or a class for expanded clones.

NA	NA	TRBV6-5	TRBJ2-7	TGTGCCAGCAAGGGGCAGGGGTCCCGGGAGCAGTACTTC	CASKGQGSREQYF
TRBD1	once	TRBV10-3	TRBJ1-3	TGTGCCATCAGCGGACAGGGGCTCTCTGGAAACACCATATATTTT	CAISGQGLSGNTIYF
TRBD1	NA	TRBV5-1	TRBJ2-5	TGCGCCAGCAGCCCCCCGACAGGGGGCGGGACCCAGTACTTC	CASSPPTGGGTQYF
NA	NA	TRBV28	TRBJ2-3	TGTGCCAGCGGGGGCCGCGGAGATACGCAGTATTTT	CASGGRGDTQYF
NA	once	TRBV5-1	TRBJ2-3	TGCGCCAGCAGCATGGGCACTAGCACAGATACGCAGTATTTT	CASSMGTSTDTQYF
TRBD1	once	TRBV7-2	TRBJ2-1	TGTGCCAGCAGCCGACAGGGCCATGAGCAGTTCTTC	CASSRQGHEQFF
NA	NA	TRBV30	TRBJ1-2	TGTGCCTGGAGTCGGGACACCTACTATGGCTACACCTTC	CAWSRDTYYGYTF
NA	NA	TRBV21-1	TRBJ2-3	TGTGCCAGCAACAAGACTAGCGGGGGAGCCCCAGGTACGCAGTATTTT	CASNKTSGGAPGTQYF
NA	NA	TRBV20-1	TRBJ2-3	TGCAGTGCTAGACCGGATACGCAGTATTTT	CSARPDTQYF
NA	NA	TRBV3-1/TRBV3-2	TRBJ2-5	TGTGCCAGCAGCCAAGCGGGAGTATTCGGGACCCAGTACTTC	CASSQAGVFGTQYF
TRBD2	NA	TRBV7-9	TRBJ2-3	TGTGCCGCCAGGGCTAGCGGGGGACCCACAGATACGCAGTATTTT	CAARASGGPTDTQYF
NA	NA	TRBV10-3	TRBJ2-1	TGTGCCATCAGTGAGTTTCCTAGGTACAATGAGCAGTTCTTC	CAISEFPRYNEQFF
TRBD1	NA	TRBV6-6	TRBJ1-3	TGTGCCAGCGACAGGGGGGCTGGAAACACCATATATTTT	CASDRGAGNTIYF
NA	NA	TRBV25-1	TRBJ1-2	TGTGCCAGCAGTGCGGCCGGGTCCTTGACCTATGGCTACACCTTC	CASSAAGSLTYGYTF
NA	NA	TRBV18	TRBJ1-5	TGTGCCAGCTCAGCAGGGTACAATCAGCCCCAGCATTTT	CASSAGYNQPQHF
TRBD2	NA	TRBV28	TRBJ2-2	TGTGCCAGCAGTTTCGGTCTAGCGGTTAACACCGGGGAGCTGTTTTTT	CASSFGLAVNTGELFF
TRBD1	NA	TRBV2	TRBJ2-7	TGTGCCAGCAGTGAACTCCGGGACAGTGCCTCCTACGAGCAGTACTTC	CASSELRDSASYEQYF
NA	NA	TRBV6-2/TRBV6-3	TRBJ2-1	TGTGCCAGCAGTTACTCGTGGCAGGGGGGCGAGCAGTTCTTC	CASSYSWQGGEQFF
TRBD1	NA	TRBV27	TRBJ2-3	TGTGCCAGCAGTGCCCCCAGGGGGCGCGGCACAGATACGCAGTATTTT	CASSAPRGRGTDTQYF
NA	NA	TRBV4-2	TRBJ1-2	TGTGCCAGCAGCCAAGGACACATAAACTATGGCTACACCTTC	CASSQGHINYGYTF
NA	once	TRBV6-5	TRBJ2-3	TGTGCCAGCAGTTACCTTAGCGGCCGGGGAGATACGCAGTATTTT	CASSYLSGRGDTQYF
TRBD1	NA	TRBV11-2	TRBJ2-1	TGTGCCAGCAGCCCGACAGGGGTCTACAGCTCCTACAATGAGCAGTTCTTC	CASSPTGVYSSYNEQFF
TRBD1	NA	TRBV7-3	TRBJ2-1	TGTGCCAGCAGCTTAACACAGGGGGCGAATGAGCAGTTCTTC	CASSLTQGANEQFF
TRBD2	NA	TRBV2	TRBJ2-2	TGTGCCAGCAACCCGTCCGGGGTAGCGGGAGTATGGAACACCGGGGAGCTGTTTTTT	CASNPSGVAGVWNTGELFF
NA	NA	TRBV27	TRBJ2-2	TGTGCCAGCAGTTTATGGTCAGGTCTCGACACCGGGGAGCTGTTTTTT	CASSLWSGLDTGELFF
NA	NA	TRBV28	TRBJ2-7	TGTGCCAGCAGCATCACTAGCAACTACGAGCAGTACTTC	CASSITSNYEQYF
TRBD1	once	TRBV10-3	TRBJ2-7	TGTGCCGCCCGACAGGGGGGTTCCTACGAGCAGTACTTC	CAARQGGSYEQYF
NA	NA	TRBV30	TRBJ1-5	TGTGCCTGGAGTCAGGGAAACAATCAGCCCCAGCATTTT	CAWSQGNNQPQHF
TRBD1	NA	TRBV10-2	TRBJ1-4	TGCGCCAGCAGCGACAGGGGAGGGGGGACTAATGAAAAACTGTTTTTT	CASSDRGGGTNEKLFF
TRBD2	NA	TRBV19	TRBJ2-3	TGTGCCAGTAGTATAGAGGGGGGGACTAGCTCTAGCACAGATACGCAGTATTTT	CASSIEGGTSSSTDTQYF
TRBD1	NA	TRBV6-6	TRBJ1-1	TGTGCCAGCAGTAGGACAGGGGCTGAAGCTTTCTTT	CASSRTGAEAFF
NA	once	TRBV7-9	TRBJ2-7	TGTGCCAGCAGACCCTGGGCGGGGTCCGACGAGCAGTACTTC	CASRPWAGSDEQYF
TRBD2	NA	TRBV27	TRBJ2-5	TGTGCCAGCAGCGGCCGGGGACTAGGCTGGCAGACCCAGTACTTC	CASSGRGLGWQTQYF
NA	NA	TRBV3-1/TRBV3-2	TRBJ2-7	TGTGCCAGCAGCCATCCAGGGGTAGGATACGAGCAGTACTTC	CASSHPGVGYEQYF
NA	few	TRBV18	TRBJ1-6	TGTGCCAGCTCACTCGGGACAAATAATTCACCCCTCCACTTT	CASSLGTNNSPLHF
NA	few	TRBV3-1/TRBV3-2	TRBJ2-2	TGTGCCAGCAGCCAAGAAGGCAGGGCGTTGTGGGACACCGGGGAGCTGTTTTTT	CASSQEGRALWDTGELFF
NA	NA	TRBV11-2	TRBJ2-3	TGTGCCAGCAGCCCGCCGCCGGGGTGGGAGGGCACAGATACGCAGTATTTT	CASSPPPGWEGTDTQYF
TRBD1	NA	TRBV19	TRBJ1-2	TGTGCCAGTACCCAAAACAGGGGTTTCTATGGCTACACCTTC	CASTQNRGFYGYTF
NA	NA	TRBV2	TRBJ2-1	TGTGCCAGCAACCTGCGACGGGAATACAATGAGCAGTTCTTC	CASNLRREYNEQFF
NA	NA	TRBV2	TRBJ1-3	TGTGCCAGCAGTGAAGGGCGGGGATCTGGAAACACCATATATTTT	CASSEGRGSGNTIYF
TRBD1	NA	TRBV2	TRBJ1-4	TGTGCCGGACAGGGACAGGGGAATGAAAAACTGTTTTTT	CAGQGQGNEKLFF
NA	NA	TRBV19	TRBJ2-1	TGTGCCAGTAGTATCCGCGGTTACAATGAGCAGTTCTTC	CASSIRGYNEQFF
TRBD2	few	TRBV29-1	TRBJ2-7	TGCAGCGTTGCCCGGGGGGGTACGACCTACGAGCAGTACTTC	CSVARGGTTYEQYF
TRBD1	once	TRBV6-5	TRBJ1-2	TGTGCCAGCAGTTACTCATTCCTTGGACAGGCCTATGGCTACACCTTC	CASSYSFLGQAYGYTF
NA	NA	TRBV30	TRBJ1-3	TGTGCCTGGACCCCCGGCTCTGGAAACACCATATATTTT	CAWTPGSGNTIYF
NA	NA	TRBV9	TRBJ1-2	TGTGCCAGCAGCGCCCAGGCAGGGCAGCAGAGAAATGGCTACACCTTC	CASSAQAGQQRNGYTF
NA	NA	TRBV19	TRBJ1-2	TGTGCCAGTAGTATAGTAGGGGACATTGGAGGCTACACCTTC	CASSIVGDIGGYTF
TRBD1	NA	TRBV10-1	TRBJ1-1	TGCGCCAGCAGTCAGAGACAGGGGGCGTCGAACACTGAAGCTTTCTTT	CASSQRQGASNTEAFF
NA	NA	TRBV7-8	TRBJ1-5	TGTGCCAGCAGCTTTCCGAATCAGCCCCAGCATTTT	CASSFPNQPQHF
NA	NA	TRBV27	TRBJ1-5	TGTGCCAGCAGTTTGTCCGGGGTAAATCAGCCCCAGCATTTT	CASSLSGVNQPQHF
NA	NA	TRBV10-3	TRBJ1-4	TGTGCCATCGGACAGATGAATGAAAAACTGTTTTTT	CAIGQMNEKLFF
TRBD1	NA	TRBV5-1	TRBJ2-7	TGCGCCAGCAGCCGGACTCCGGGACAGGGGGCCCACGAGCAGTACTTC	CASSRTPGQGAHEQYF
TRBD2	NA	TRBV27	TRBJ2-4	TGTGCCAGCAGGGCGACTAGCGGGGGTTTGGCCAAAAACATTCAGTACTTC	CASRATSGGLAKNIQYF
NA	few	TRBV14	TRBJ2-2	TGTGCCAGCAGCCAAAAGCGGTTCAACACCGGGGAGCTGTTTTTT	CASSQKRFNTGELFF
NA	NA	TRBV7-3	TRBJ1-2	TGTGCCAGCAGCGCCGTAGCGGGGGAGAGAGGCTACACCTTC	CASSAVAGERGYTF
NA	once	TRBV2	TRBJ2-7	TGTGCCAGCACAGTGAGACTAGCCTACGAGCAGTACTTC	CASTVRLAYEQYF
TRBD2	NA	TRBV18	TRBJ2-2	TGTGCCAGCTCACCTCTAGCGGGGGCGAACACCGGGGAGCTGTTTTTT	CASSPLAGANTGELFF
TRBD1	NA	TRBV18	TRBJ2-5	TGTGCCAGCTCACCCTCGGTGAAGGGGACAGATAGGGAGACCCAGTACTTC	CASSPSVKGTDRETQYF
NA	NA	TRBV7-2	TRBJ2-1	TGTGCCAGCAGCGGGGGGGCTTACAATGAGCAGTTCTTC	CASSGGAYNEQFF
NA	NA	TRBV6-5	TRBJ1-2	TGTGCCAGTAGTCTCAGGGGATTCTATGGCTACACCTTC	CASSLRGFYGYTF